These 2 T cell receptor beta chains originate from one sample sequenced in a study of shared clonotypes between healthy human individuals. Clones were read by immunoSEQ multiplex PCR, and TCRdb kept only the in-frame ones, dropping some. The data contain hundreds of thousands of clones, approximately 79% of them seen just once; the ten biggest clones take up approximately 1.7%. Sequencing was done on a sample of memory CD4+ T cells sorted from blood. Documented subset: CD45RA-negative fraction. The source is a woman in her 30s in good health.

This clone was seen only a few times. The chain recombines TRBV11-2 with TRBJ2-1; D is unclear. Germline CDR1 reads SGHAT; CDR2 reads FQNNGV. V lost 5 bases, J lost 8 bases, and 13 bases lay in between. This CDR3 spans 13 amino acids. This CDR3 reads CASSPYYADEQFF. The CDR3 DNA follows: TGTGCCAGCAGCCCATACTACGCCGATGAGCAGTTCTTC.

The table lists this clone with a count of one. The genes are TRBV5-4 and TRBJ1-2, with D unresolved. Germline V CDR1 and CDR2: SGHNT, YYREEE (reference sequence). CDR3 length equals 15 residues. Trimming removed 7 bases from V and 4 bases from J, with 20 bases in between. The CDR3: CASLMLPGKTYGYTF. DNA of the CDR3: TGTGCCAGCTTAATGCTACCAGGAAAGACCTATGGCTACACCTTC. Based on the CDR3 plus reference TRBV5-4 and TRBJ1-2, the full variable domain is ETGVTQSPTHLIKTRGQQVTLRCSSQSGHNTVSWYQQALGQGPQFIFQYYREEENGRGNFPPRFSGLQFPNYSSELNVNALELDDSALYLCASLMLPGKTYGYTFGSGTRLTVV.